This is a list of T cell receptor beta chains from one sample in a study of T cells after yellow fever vaccination. MiXCR, run by TCRdb on the 5' RACE reads, gives a single entry per CDR3 protein. This table has hundreds of thousands of distinct CDR3 sequences, 13% appearing once. The sample was PBMCs, taken on the day of the yellow fever booster vaccination. The receptors were sampled from a man aged 30 to 39 who received the YFV17D yellow fever vaccine. The CDR3 runs from the conserved cysteine through the conserved F or W. Each record gives: J gene, D gene, clone size, V gene, CDR3 DNA, CDR3 protein. A D gene is named only where the DNA matches it firmly. Rows give clone size only sometimes, using once, few, many, or a class for an expanded clone.

J gene: TRBJ1-5; D gene: NA; clone size: NA; V gene: TRBV20-1; CDR3 DNA: TGCAGTGCTAGAGATAGAACAGGCAATAGCAATCAGCCCCAGCATTTT; CDR3 protein: CSARDRTGNSNQPQHF
J gene: TRBJ2-3; D gene: NA; clone size: many; V gene: TRBV5-6; CDR3 DNA: TGTGCCAGCAGCTTGATAGCGTACGATACGCAGTATTTT; CDR3 protein: CASSLIAYDTQYF
J gene: TRBJ2-6; D gene: NA; clone size: NA; V gene: TRBV6-5; CDR3 DNA: TGTGCCAGCAGTTACTGGGGTACCGGGGCCAACGTCCTGACTTTC; CDR3 protein: CASSYWGTGANVLTF
J gene: TRBJ2-1; D gene: NA; clone size: NA; V gene: TRBV6-5; CDR3 DNA: TGTGCCAGCAGTTACTCCCTAGCGCCCGCTGAGCAGTTCTTC; CDR3 protein: CASSYSLAPAEQFF
J gene: TRBJ2-1; D gene: TRBD1; clone size: many; V gene: TRBV7-3; CDR3 DNA: TGTGCCAGCAGCGCGGGACAGGGGTTTGAGCAGTTCTTC; CDR3 protein: CASSAGQGFEQFF
J gene: TRBJ2-1; D gene: TRBD1; clone size: many; V gene: TRBV15; CDR3 DNA: TGTGCCACCAGCACAGATTACAGGGGGCCCTACAATGAGCAGTTCTTC; CDR3 protein: CATSTDYRGPYNEQFF
J gene: TRBJ2-3; D gene: TRBD2; clone size: few; V gene: TRBV9; CDR3 DNA: TGTGCCAGCAGCGTGGGAGCGGGGTCCACAGATACGCAGTATTTT; CDR3 protein: CASSVGAGSTDTQYF
J gene: TRBJ2-3; D gene: NA; clone size: NA; V gene: TRBV6-2/TRBV6-3; CDR3 DNA: TGTGCCAGCAGTACCCTCCCTACCACAGATACGCAGTATTTT; CDR3 protein: CASSTLPTTDTQYF
J gene: TRBJ2-7; D gene: TRBD1; clone size: few; V gene: TRBV27; CDR3 DNA: TGTGCCAGCAGTTTTACAGGGGCCCACGAGCAGTACTTC; CDR3 protein: CASSFTGAHEQYF
J gene: TRBJ2-1; D gene: TRBD2; clone size: few; V gene: TRBV7-9; CDR3 DNA: TGTGCCAGCAGCTTCGGAACTAGCGGGAGACTCCATGAGCAGTTCTTC; CDR3 protein: CASSFGTSGRLHEQFF
J gene: TRBJ1-6; D gene: TRBD1; clone size: NA; V gene: TRBV27; CDR3 DNA: TGTGCCAGCAGCCCGACAGGGAGAGATAATTCACCCCTCCACTTT; CDR3 protein: CASSPTGRDNSPLHF
J gene: TRBJ2-1; D gene: NA; clone size: many; V gene: TRBV20-1; CDR3 DNA: TGCAGTGCTAGAGGTCTAGGTTCCCCATACAATGAGCAGTTCTTC; CDR3 protein: CSARGLGSPYNEQFF
J gene: TRBJ2-4; D gene: TRBD1; clone size: NA; V gene: TRBV7-2; CDR3 DNA: TGTGCCAGCAGCTTACGGGACAGAAAACAGTACTTC; CDR3 protein: CASSLRDRKQYF
J gene: TRBJ2-7; D gene: NA; clone size: once; V gene: TRBV5-4; CDR3 DNA: TGTGCCAGCAGCGCCGGGACTCCCGAGCAGTACTTC; CDR3 protein: CASSAGTPEQYF
J gene: TRBJ2-7; D gene: NA; clone size: many; V gene: TRBV29-1; CDR3 DNA: TGCAGCGTTGCCCGGGGGGCTGAAGAGCAGTACTTC; CDR3 protein: CSVARGAEEQYF
J gene: TRBJ2-7; D gene: NA; clone size: few; V gene: TRBV11-2; CDR3 DNA: TGTGCCAGCAGCTTTCGGACAGTTTCATCCTACGAGCAGTACTTC; CDR3 protein: CASSFRTVSSYEQYF
J gene: TRBJ1-1; D gene: NA; clone size: NA; V gene: TRBV12-3/TRBV12-4; CDR3 DNA: TGTGCCAGCAGTTTAGGGCAGGGGAGAATGAACACTGAAGCTTTCTTT; CDR3 protein: CASSLGQGRMNTEAFF
J gene: TRBJ2-7; D gene: TRBD2; clone size: NA; V gene: TRBV3-1; CDR3 DNA: TGTGCCAGCAGCCCTTTAGCGGGAGTTTCCTACGAGCAGTACTTC; CDR3 protein: CASSPLAGVSYEQYF
J gene: TRBJ1-1; D gene: NA; clone size: few; V gene: TRBV20-1; CDR3 DNA: TGCAGTGCGGAGGACACTGAAGCTTTCTTT; CDR3 protein: CSAEDTEAFF
J gene: TRBJ2-2; D gene: NA; clone size: few; V gene: TRBV30; CDR3 DNA: TGTGCCTGGAGTGGCCAACTCGGCTCCCCCGGGGAGCTGTTTTTT; CDR3 protein: CAWSGQLGSPGELFF
J gene: TRBJ2-5; D gene: NA; clone size: NA; V gene: TRBV20-1; CDR3 DNA: TGCAGTGCTAGAGAACCCCCGGGGATCGAGACCCAGTACTTC; CDR3 protein: CSAREPPGIETQYF
J gene: TRBJ2-4; D gene: NA; clone size: NA; V gene: TRBV5-1; CDR3 DNA: TGCGCCAGCAGCTGGACAGAAGGGGATCTAGCCAAAAACATTCAGTACTTC; CDR3 protein: CASSWTEGDLAKNIQYF
J gene: TRBJ1-6; D gene: NA; clone size: few; V gene: TRBV20-1; CDR3 DNA: TGCAGTGCTAGAGACGTTGGAAATTCACCCCTCCACTTT; CDR3 protein: CSARDVGNSPLHF
J gene: TRBJ2-7; D gene: TRBD1; clone size: NA; V gene: TRBV29-1; CDR3 DNA: TGCAGCGTTGAAGATCCCACCGGGACAGGAGCCTACGAGCAGTACTTC; CDR3 protein: CSVEDPTGTGAYEQYF
J gene: TRBJ1-6; D gene: NA; clone size: NA; V gene: TRBV20-1; CDR3 DNA: TGCAGTGCTAGAGATCCCGACTCACCCCTCCACTTT; CDR3 protein: CSARDPDSPLHF
J gene: TRBJ2-5; D gene: TRBD2; clone size: few; V gene: TRBV4-3; CDR3 DNA: TGCGCCAGCAGCCGGGAGGCTAGCGGGAGAGAGACCCAGTACTTC; CDR3 protein: CASSREASGRETQYF
J gene: TRBJ2-7; D gene: NA; clone size: few; V gene: TRBV10-3; CDR3 DNA: TGTGCCATCAGTCGGGACGCCTTCTACGAGCAGTACTTC; CDR3 protein: CAISRDAFYEQYF
J gene: TRBJ2-5; D gene: NA; clone size: few; V gene: TRBV18; CDR3 DNA: TGTGCCAGCTCACCGCAACTTGATCCAGAGACCCAGTACTTC; CDR3 protein: CASSPQLDPETQYF
J gene: TRBJ1-6; D gene: NA; clone size: NA; V gene: TRBV15; CDR3 DNA: TGTGCCACCAGCAGGGAGGGAATTGGGACCCTCCACTTT; CDR3 protein: CATSREGIGTLHF
J gene: TRBJ1-1; D gene: TRBD1; clone size: few; V gene: TRBV29-1; CDR3 DNA: TGCAGCGTTGAGGGACAGAGAGGGACTGAAGCTTTCTTT; CDR3 protein: CSVEGQRGTEAFF
J gene: TRBJ2-7; D gene: NA; clone size: many; V gene: TRBV7-9; CDR3 DNA: TGTGCCAGCAGCCCAAGTGGCTACGAGCAGTACTTC; CDR3 protein: CASSPSGYEQYF
J gene: TRBJ1-5; D gene: TRBD1; clone size: NA; V gene: TRBV7-9; CDR3 DNA: TGTGCCAGCAGCCCTGTCGGGACAGGGGGCCATCAGCCCCAGCATTTT; CDR3 protein: CASSPVGTGGHQPQHF
J gene: TRBJ2-1; D gene: NA; clone size: NA; V gene: TRBV27; CDR3 DNA: TGTGCCAGCAGTTTATCCTCCCCACTTAGCCAGCATGAGCAGTTCTTC; CDR3 protein: CASSLSSPLSQHEQFF
J gene: TRBJ1-6; D gene: NA; clone size: NA; V gene: TRBV4-3; CDR3 DNA: TGCGCCAGCAGCCAAGAAGACAGGTATAATTCACCCCTCCACTTT; CDR3 protein: CASSQEDRYNSPLHF
J gene: TRBJ2-7; D gene: TRBD2; clone size: NA; V gene: TRBV20-1; CDR3 DNA: TGCAGTGCCCTACTAGCGGGAGGCAACGAGCAGTACTTC; CDR3 protein: CSALLAGGNEQYF
J gene: TRBJ2-7; D gene: NA; clone size: few; V gene: TRBV11-2; CDR3 DNA: TGTGCCAGCAGCTTAGGGACAGACCGCTACGAGCAGTACTTC; CDR3 protein: CASSLGTDRYEQYF
J gene: TRBJ2-5; D gene: NA; clone size: many; V gene: TRBV15; CDR3 DNA: TGTGCCACTGGCAAGGGGAACCAAGAGACCCAGTACTTC; CDR3 protein: CATGKGNQETQYF
J gene: TRBJ2-2; D gene: TRBD1; clone size: NA; V gene: TRBV7-9; CDR3 DNA: TGTGCCAGCAGCTCCGGACAGGGGAAGAACACCGGGGAGCTGTTTTTT; CDR3 protein: CASSSGQGKNTGELFF
J gene: TRBJ2-1; D gene: TRBD2; clone size: NA; V gene: TRBV15; CDR3 DNA: TGTGCCACCAGCTTACCCGGGACTATTAATGAGCAGTTCTTC; CDR3 protein: CATSLPGTINEQFF
J gene: TRBJ2-3; D gene: NA; clone size: NA; V gene: TRBV2; CDR3 DNA: TGTGCCAGCAGGAGAGGAACTGACACAGATACGCAGTATTTT; CDR3 protein: CASRRGTDTDTQYF